The 25 T cell receptor beta chains in this list originate from one sample, sequenced in a study of T cell repertoires in cytomegalovirus infection (dated by TCRdb to about 2019). TCRdb records Illumina HiSeq 1500 as the sequencer. The raw public reads went through TCRdb reprocessing: fastp at Q25, MiXCR clone calling, in-frame beta chains kept. When rows share a CDR3 protein, they turn into one entry using the most common DNA and genes. Across this sample there are a few hundred thousand distinct CDR3 sequences, with approximately 9.1% seen only once. About 15% of the sample is taken by the ten largest. The source material was PBMCs. The receptors stem from a human donor in good health (CMV status not recorded). Some clones in this sample may be carry-over from other donors' samples.

Ten or more counts support this clonotype. The genes are TRBV7-8 and TRBJ1-4, with unresolved D. The V and J ends lost 2 bases and 4 bases respectively, with 8 bases between them. There are 14 residues in the CDR3. CDR1 and CDR2 from the germline V gene are SGHVS and FQNEAQ. The CDR3 DNA reads TGTGCCAGCAGCTTAAATCCACTTAATGAAAAACTGTTTTTT. It encodes CASSLNPLNEKLFF.

This clonotype has at least ten counts. The CDR3: CASSTGLTGNQPQHF. CDR3 coding DNA: TGTGCCAGCAGCACGGGACTAACGGGGAATCAGCCCCAGCATTTT. The chain recombines TRBV7-2 with TRBJ1-5, with a weak D call TRBD1 (5 bases). Trimming shortened V by 5 bases and J by 4 bases, and 15 bases separated the two germline ends. The V gene's germline CDR1 is SGHTA and CDR2 FQGNSA. The CDR3 consists of 15 residues. The complete variable domain, with remaining parts taken from reference TRBV7-2 and TRBJ1-5, reads GAGVSQSPSNKVTEKGKDVELRCDPISGHTALYWYRQSLGQGLEFLIYFQGNSAPDKSGLPSDRFSAERTGGSVSTLTIQRTQQEDSAVYLCASSTGLTGNQPQHFGDGTRLSIL.

This clonotype was detected only a few times. This chain connects TRBV5-1 to TRBJ1-2, with 11 nucleotides matching TRBD1. CDR3 length: 16 residues. J gave up 6 bases and V 0 bases, and 7 bases lay outside the gene matches. CDR1 is SGHRS, CDR2 YFSETQ, per germline. Here the CDR3 DNA reads TGCGCCAGCAGCTTGGGGGACAGGGGGTTTTTGGATGGCTACACCTTC. Translation gives CASSLGDRGFLDGYTF. The full variable domain, its missing parts supplied by reference TRBV5-1 and TRBJ1-2, is KAGVTQTPRYLIKTRGQQVTLSCSPISGHRSVSWYQQTPGQGLQFLFEYFSETQRNKGNFPGRFSGRQFSNSRSEMNVSTLELGDSALYLCASSLGDRGFLDGYTFGSGTRLTVV.

This clonotype was detected many times. V is TRBV7-2 and J is TRBJ2-7, with D perhaps being TRBD1 or TRBD2 (5 bases each). Trimming cost V 2 bases and J 5 bases, with 13 bases left between them. CDR1 is SGHTA, CDR2 FQGNSA, per germline. The CDR3 has 14 residues. The CDR3 spells CASSLFGGPDEQYF. CDR3 DNA sequence: TGTGCCAGCAGCTTATTTGGGGGTCCCGACGAGCAGTACTTC.

This clonotype was detected many times. The V call is TRBV7-2, the J call TRBJ1-1; a weak D match, TRBD1 (5 bases). The V and J ends lost 2 bases and 1 base respectively, with 8 bases between them. CDR1 SGHTA and CDR2 FQGNSA come from the germline V gene. The CDR3 has 14 amino acids. This CDR3 reads CASSLQRGNTEAFF. In nucleotides, the CDR3 is TGTGCCAGCAGCTTACAGAGGGGGAACACTGAAGCTTTCTTT.

This clonotype was recorded many times. Here the CDR3 DNA reads TGTGCCAGTAGTGCATCCCCGGGACAGGCGAACACTGAAGCTTTCTTT. This gives the protein CASSASPGQANTEAFF. The chain has TRBV19 and TRBJ1-1; 8 positions agree with TRBD1. The V gene end was trimmed by 5 bases and the J gene end by 1 base; junction bases not matched to a gene: 9. This CDR3 has 16 amino acids. Germline lookup yields CDR1 LNHDA and CDR2 SQIVND (reference sequence).

This clonotype was recorded only once. This sequence may be a read error, since a much larger clone differs from it by one base. The CDR3 bases are TGTGCCGGCAGCTTTTCGGACAAGCAACTTTTTGGCTACACCTTC. Translating gives CAGSFSDKQLFGYTF. The V gene is TRBV7-4, the J gene TRBJ1-2, with D perhaps matching TRBD1 (5 bases). This CDR3 has 15 residues. Germline-derived CDR1 and CDR2 are SGHVT and SQSDAQ.

The J gene is TRBJ1-1, the V gene TRBV19, with D perhaps matching TRBD1 (5 bases). V lost 5 bases and J 4 bases, leaving 14 bases between the germline ends. The CDR3 contains 14 residues. CDR1 and CDR2 (germline): LNHDA, SQIVND (reference sequence). The CDR3, as DNA: TGTGCCAGTAGTGCGGACACTTTGGCCACTGAAGCTTTCTTT. Translating gives CASSADTLATEAFF.

This rearrangement joins TRBV20-1 to TRBJ2-1; 7 bases fit TRBD2. The CDR3 has 15 residues. The germline V gene has CDR1 DFQATT and CDR2 SNEGSKA (reference sequence). V gave up 1 base and J gave up 7 bases; unmatched junction bases: 10. In nucleotides, the CDR3 is TGCAGTGCTAGAGGGGGAGGGAAAGGTCTAAATGAGCAGTTCTTC. This translates into CSARGGGKGLNEQFF.

In this sample, this clonotype turned up a few times. This chain connects TRBV4-1 to TRBJ2-7; the D gene is possibly TRBD2 (5 bases). The CDR3 loop spans 12 amino acids. Germline-derived CDR1 and CDR2 are MGHRA and YSYEKL. V was cut by 6 bases and J by 7 bases, with 13 bases left in between. This chain's CDR3 is CASSSVPGEQYF. CDR3 nucleotide sequence: TGCGCCAGCAGTTCGGTCCCGGGGGAGCAGTACTTC.

At least ten counts were recorded for this clonotype. J is TRBJ2-6 and V is TRBV7-2; 7 bases are shared with TRBD1. The germline V gene has CDR1 SGHTA and CDR2 FQGNSA. Unmatched junction bases numbered 5, after V lost 3 bases and J lost 0 bases. This CDR3 is built from 17 residues. The CDR3 nucleotides are TGTGCCAGCAGCTTCCGGGACAGTGCCTCTGGGGCCAACGTCCTGACTTTC. Protein sequence: CASSFRDSASGANVLTF.

In its sample, this clonotype was seen many times. This sequence joins TRBV12-3 or TRBV12-4 and TRBJ2-6, with unresolved D. The CDR3 length is 14 residues. V dropped 6 bases and J dropped 0 bases, with 6 bases sitting between them. The CDR3 DNA sequence: TGTGCCAGCAGCGAGAGCTCTGGGGCCAACGTCCTGACTTTC. Translated, it gives CASSESSGANVLTF.

This clonotype was seen more than once but under ten times. This rearrangement joins TRBV2 to TRBJ2-1; no clear D. Trimming took off 1 base at V and 6 bases at J, with 7 bases between the two ends. This CDR3 has 13 residues. CDR1 is SNHLY and CDR2 is FYNNEI in the germline V gene. This CDR3 is CASSEGGFNEQFF. The CDR3 region has the DNA TGTGCCAGCAGTGAAGGGGGATTCAATGAGCAGTTCTTC.

In its sample, this clonotype was seen many times. This sequence joins TRBV7-2 and TRBJ2-5; 10 bases are shared with TRBD2. Losses at the gene ends were 2 bases for V and 3 bases for J; bases not matched to a gene: 6. The germline CDR1 and CDR2 sequences are SGHTA and FQGNSA. CDR3 size: 16 residues. CDR3 DNA sequence: TGTGCCAGCAGCTTATCAAGCGGGGGGGCTAAAGAGACCCAGTACTTC. This codes for CASSLSSGGAKETQYF.

Ten or more counts support this clonotype. The chain recombines TRBV2 with TRBJ1-1, with TRBD1 matching 9 bases. The germline V gene encodes CDR1 SNHLY and CDR2 FYNNEI. V was pared by 3 bases and J by 3 bases, with 5 bases of the junction left unmatched. The CDR3 totals 15 residues. CDR3 protein: CASSEMRQGDTEAFF. The CDR3 coding sequence is TGTGCCAGCAGTGAGATGAGACAGGGGGACACTGAAGCTTTCTTT.

At least ten counts were recorded for this clonotype. This chain links TRBV7-2 with TRBJ1-3; D is uncertain. CDR1 is SGHTA and CDR2 is FQGNSA in the germline V gene. The CDR3 has 13 amino acids. Deletions cut 5 bases from V and 4 bases from J, with 9 bases between. The CDR3 DNA reads as TGTGCCAGCAGCCCATCGAGAGGAAACACCATATATTTT. Translation gives CASSPSRGNTIYF.

This clonotype was recorded at least ten times. This chain uses TRBV7-2 with TRBJ1-3; D remains unclear. Trimming pared 3 bases from V and 2 bases from J, leaving 8 bases between. The CDR3 covers 14 residues. The germline CDR1 and CDR2 sequences are SGHTA and FQGNSA. The CDR3 nucleotides read TGTGCCAGCAGCTTGGCGCAACCTGGAAACACCATATATTTT. Translation: CASSLAQPGNTIYF.

The chain employs TRBV18 and TRBJ1-5; D might be TRBD1 (6 bases). CDR3 length: 15 amino acids. Trimming left V 3 bases short and J 4 bases short, with 13 bases between. The germline V gene has CDR1 KGHSH and CDR2 LQKENI. CDR3 coding DNA: TGTGCCAGCTCACCCTTGGACAGCAATAATCAGCCCCAGCATTTT. This gives the protein CASSPLDSNNQPQHF.

This clonotype has only a few counts. J is TRBJ1-1 and V is TRBV19; D call uncertain. Looked up from germline, CDR1 is LNHDA and CDR2 is SQIVND (reference sequence). The ends were cut back, 5 bases at V and 6 bases at J, with 7 bases in the middle. The CDR3 totals 11 residues. The CDR3 DNA reads as TGTGCCAGTAGTTCGGCCGCTGAAGCTTTCTTT. Protein sequence: CASSSAAEAFF. Variable domain in full (rest from reference TRBV19 and TRBJ1-1): DGGITQSPKYLFRKEGQNVTLSCEQNLNHDAMYWYRQDPGQGLRLIYYSQIVNDFQKGDIAEGYSVSREKKESFPLTVTSAQKNPTAFYLCASSSAAEAFFGQGTRLTVV.

This clonotype appeared many times. The chain is built from TRBV11-2 and TRBJ1-1; D gene uncertain. Trimming removed 5 bases at V and 6 bases at J, with 16 bases between. Germline V gene data show CDR1 as SGHAT and CDR2 as FQNNGV. CDR3 length: 14 residues. CDR3 in DNA: TGTGCCAGCAGCCCGAAGGAGGGTAAGGCTGAAGCTTTCTTT. This translates into CASSPKEGKAEAFF.

This clonotype was recorded many times. In DNA, the CDR3 is TGTGCCAGTAGCCATACCAGACAGGCCCGGAACACTGAAGCTTTCTTT. Translation gives CASSHTRQARNTEAFF. The chain carries TRBV19 and TRBJ1-1, with D maybe TRBD1 (6 bases). V lost 6 bases and J lost 1, with 18 bases in between. The CDR3 loop spans 16 amino acids. Germline V gives CDR1 LNHDA, CDR2 SQIVND (reference sequence).

Many counts were recorded for this clonotype. The rearrangement links TRBV20-1 to TRBJ1-6; 8 bases match TRBD1. The CDR3 loop spans 13 amino acids. V dropped 6 bases and J dropped 7; count of bases not matched to a gene: 5. Germline V gene sequence: CDR1 DFQATT, CDR2 SNEGSKA (reference sequence). This chain's CDR3 is CSAHGQGNSPLHF. The DNA for the CDR3 is TGCAGTGCCCATGGACAGGGAAATTCACCCCTCCACTTT.

This clonotype was counted at least ten times. The V gene is TRBV7-2, the J gene TRBJ1-2; D might be TRBD1 (5 bases). The V gene's germline CDR1 is SGHTA and CDR2 FQGNSA. This CDR3 has 17 amino acids. The V end lost 4 bases, the J end lost 0 bases, and 18 bases lay between the germline ends. The CDR3 DNA follows: TGTGCCAGCAGCTCAGGGACCGTCCGCGGAACTAACTATGGCTACACCTTC. Protein: CASSSGTVRGTNYGYTF.

This clonotype was recorded many times. The chain combines TRBV6-1 with TRBJ2-1; D tentatively fits TRBD1 or TRBD2 (6 bases each). Trimming left V 11 bases short and J 13 bases short, with 9 bases between. Germline CDR1 is MNHNS and CDR2 is SASEGT. CDR3 length equals 8 residues. The CDR3 region has the DNA TGTGCCGGGGGGCTTCAGTTCTTC. Translating gives CAGGLQFF.

The chain combines TRBV5-4 with TRBJ2-3, with 9 bases identical to TRBD1. The CDR3 length is 15 residues. Unmatched junction bases numbered 9, after V lost 4 bases and J lost 6 bases. Germline CDR1 reads SGHNT; CDR2 reads YYREEE (reference sequence). The CDR3 here is CASSGTPDRGDTQYF. CDR3 in DNA: TGTGCCAGCAGCGGAACGCCAGACAGGGGGGATACGCAGTATTTT.